This TCR beta chain comes out of a study of OX40 agonist ivuxolimab in advanced cancers. Study-level findings and limits: Low normalized T-cell clonal expansion also characterized some of the nonresponders.

As for this clone: Its specificity is unknown.

Using immunoSEQ multiplex PCR, the repertoire was profiled, and TCRdb retains in-frame clones only, with some absent. The sample contains roughly 30,000 clones, less than 90% of which appear only once. Baseline was the first blood sampling point, followed by cycle 4 day 1 and cycle 7 day 1. Per the germline V gene, CDR1 is MNHEY and CDR2 is SMNVEV (reference sequence). This CDR3 contains 15 residues. The V gene lost 3 bases and the J gene lost 3 bases, with 12 bases spanning the gap. This chain links TRBV27 with TRBJ1-3; a possible D gene is TRBD1 (5 bases). The source material was CD4+ or CD8+ T cells sorted from blood, sampled in a trial of the OX40 agonist ivuxolimab. This TCR derives from an adult with an advanced solid tumor such as melanoma, head and neck, liver or kidney cancer. The CDR3 nucleotides read TGTGCCAGCAGTTTGATTTGGGGGTTTGGAAACACCATATATTTT. This gives the protein CASSLIWGFGNTIYF.